This T cell receptor (beta chain) was captured by sequencing in a study of cytomegalovirus exposure and HLA in healthy donors. V shed 2 bases and J shed 7 bases, with 15 bases lying between them. Germline loops: CDR1 GTSNPN, CDR2 SVGIG (reference sequence). This CDR3 comprises 14 residues. Clones were sequenced by immunoSEQ multiplex PCR, and TCRdb holds only the in-frame ones, with some missing. The sample lists roughly 50,000 clones, approximately 89% seen once, with roughly 8% in the top ten. The chain combines TRBV30 with TRBJ1-5; D gene uncertain. The TCR sequence derives from a woman aged 18-29 years in good health and CMV-seropositive. Sequencing used PBMCs. In DNA, the CDR3 is TGTGCCTGGAGTCTCGAGGGCTTGCAGCAGCCCCAGCATTTT. This codes for CAWSLEGLQQPQHF.